The T cell receptor beta chain described here comes from a study of CD8+CD57+ T cells in acquired aplastic anemia. Study-wide context: Recorded DNA amounts for sorted CD4+ and CD8+ cells had an average of 3.2 ug. Study observations and caveats: Found in both controls and patients were approximately 30 CD8+ CDR3 sequences. Controls did not differ significantly from patients in CD8+ Simpson's diversity.

Note on this clonotype: No antigen is known for it.

Profiling that covered TCR beta VDJ and CDR3 relied on genomic DNA as its template. Using its own MiXCR run on the reads, TCRdb lists one record per CDR3 protein. The sample lists 150,000 to 200,000 distinct CDR3 sequences; 55% to 70% were seen once. This CDR3 comprises 13 residues. Germline CDR1 reads SGHRS; CDR2 reads YFSETQ. The trim removed 4 bases at V and 9 bases at J, leaving 7 bases unmatched. This sequence joins TRBV5-1 and TRBJ2-1, with 7 bases aligning to TRBD1. Sequencing input: sorted CD4+, CD8+, or CD8+CD57+ T cells (not recorded which) from PBMCs. This receptor was obtained from a human donor with severe aplastic anemia or a healthy control (not recorded which). CDR3 sequence reads: CASSGTGVAEQFF. CDR3 DNA sequence: TGCGCCAGCAGCGGCACAGGGGTTGCTGAGCAGTTCTTC.